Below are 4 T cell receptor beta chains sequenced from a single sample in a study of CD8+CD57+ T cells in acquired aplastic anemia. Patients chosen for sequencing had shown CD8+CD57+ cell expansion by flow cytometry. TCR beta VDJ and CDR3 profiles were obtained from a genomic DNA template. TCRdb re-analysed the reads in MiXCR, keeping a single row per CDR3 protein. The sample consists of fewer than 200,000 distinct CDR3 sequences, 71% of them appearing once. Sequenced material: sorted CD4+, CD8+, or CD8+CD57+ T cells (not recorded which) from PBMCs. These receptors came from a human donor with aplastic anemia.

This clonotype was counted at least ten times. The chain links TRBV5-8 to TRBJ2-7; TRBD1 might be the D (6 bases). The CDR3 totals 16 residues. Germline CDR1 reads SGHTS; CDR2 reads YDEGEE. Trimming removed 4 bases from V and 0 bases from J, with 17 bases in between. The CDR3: CASSQPGAALSYEQYF. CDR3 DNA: TGTGCCAGCAGCCAGCCAGGGGCCGCCCTCTCCTACGAGCAGTACTTC.

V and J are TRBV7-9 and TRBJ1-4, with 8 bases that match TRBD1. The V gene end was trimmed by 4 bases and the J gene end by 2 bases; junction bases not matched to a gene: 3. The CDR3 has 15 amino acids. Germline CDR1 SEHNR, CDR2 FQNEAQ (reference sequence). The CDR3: CASSSDRVTNEKLFF. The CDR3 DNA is TGTGCCAGCAGCTCGGACAGGGTGACTAATGAAAAACTGTTTTTT.

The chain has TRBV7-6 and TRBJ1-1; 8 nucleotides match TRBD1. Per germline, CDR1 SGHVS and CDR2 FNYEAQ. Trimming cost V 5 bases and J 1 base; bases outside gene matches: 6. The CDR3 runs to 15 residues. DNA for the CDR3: TGTGCCAGCAGCCGTCCCGGGACAGGGAACACTGAAGCTTTCTTT. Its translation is CASSRPGTGNTEAFF. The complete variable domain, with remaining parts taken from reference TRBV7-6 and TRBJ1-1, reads GAGVSQSPRYKVTKRGQDVALRCDPISGHVSLYWYRQALGQGPEFLTYFNYEAQQDKSGLPNDRFSAERPEGSISTLTIQRTEQRDSAMYRCASSRPGTGNTEAFFGQGTRLTVV.

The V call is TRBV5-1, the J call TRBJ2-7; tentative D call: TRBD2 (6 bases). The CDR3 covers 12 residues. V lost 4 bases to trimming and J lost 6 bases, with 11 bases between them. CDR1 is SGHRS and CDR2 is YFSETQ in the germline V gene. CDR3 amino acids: CASSPAGGEQYF. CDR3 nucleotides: TGCGCCAGCAGCCCCGCCGGGGGCGAGCAGTACTTC.